The following is a T cell receptor (beta chain) sequence with its context. An end of the junction does not agree with germline; a read error may underlie this. Researchers generated TCR beta cDNA from about 460 ng of total RNA, relying on a constant-region primer. Employing slightly modified ARM-PCR, three nested multiplex PCR rounds were run, and these gave rise to the TCR beta libraries. For 10 cycles apiece, the opening two PCR rounds ran with TRBV1-TRBV30 forward primers and a C-beta reverse primer. TCRdb recomputed calls from the multiplex PCR reads with MiXCR, one row per CDR3 protein. The sample holds about 200,000 distinct CDR3 sequences, roughly two thirds seen once. This CDR3 spans 14 amino acids. Looked up from germline, CDR1 is ENHRY and CDR2 is SYGVKD. This specimen comes from a study of tumor-infiltrating lymphocytes in primary liver carcinoma. At the level of the study: Tumors were staged T1-T3 N0M0 and measured about 4.2 to 10 cm across. Samples returned roughly 3.65 to 8 million productive TCRbeta reads, a yield that was similar across tissue types.

They got blood RNA out of unsorted whole blood and also pulled out germline DNA. Blood samples of roughly 4.2 milliliters were drawn preoperatively. The sample was peripheral blood. The source is an older woman with primary liver carcinoma and hepatitis B virus infection. The chain joins TRBV10-3 to TRBJ2-7; a possible D gene is TRBD1 (6 bases). The CDR3 reads CAITAGTPAYEQYF. The CDR3 nucleotides are TGTGCTATCACCGCCGGGACACCAGCCTACGAGCAGTACTTC.